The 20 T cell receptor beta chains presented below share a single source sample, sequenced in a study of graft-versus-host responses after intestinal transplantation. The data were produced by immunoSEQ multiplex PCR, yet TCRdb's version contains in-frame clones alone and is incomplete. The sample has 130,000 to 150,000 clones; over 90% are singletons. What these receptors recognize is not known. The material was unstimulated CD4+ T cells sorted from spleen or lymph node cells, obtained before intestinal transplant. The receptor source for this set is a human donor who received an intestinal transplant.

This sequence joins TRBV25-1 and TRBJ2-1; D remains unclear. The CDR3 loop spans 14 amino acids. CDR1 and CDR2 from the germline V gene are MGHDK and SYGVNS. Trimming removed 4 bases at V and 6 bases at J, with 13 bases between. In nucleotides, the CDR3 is TGTGCCAGCAGTGGACGGAAGTGGTCCAATGAGCAGTTCTTC. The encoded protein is CASSGRKWSNEQFF.

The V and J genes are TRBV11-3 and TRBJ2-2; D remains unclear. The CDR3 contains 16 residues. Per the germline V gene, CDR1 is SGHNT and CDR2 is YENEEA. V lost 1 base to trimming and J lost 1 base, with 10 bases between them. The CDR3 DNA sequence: TGTGCCAGCAGCTTAGGTTGGACGGAGAACACCGGGGAGCTGTTTTTT. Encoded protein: CASSLGWTENTGELFF.

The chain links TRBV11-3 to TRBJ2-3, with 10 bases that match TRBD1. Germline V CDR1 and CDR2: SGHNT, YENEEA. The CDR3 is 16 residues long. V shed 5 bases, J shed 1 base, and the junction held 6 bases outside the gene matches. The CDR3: CASSGDRGLGTDTQYF. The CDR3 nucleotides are TGTGCCAGCAGCGGAGACAGGGGGCTTGGCACAGATACGCAGTATTTT.

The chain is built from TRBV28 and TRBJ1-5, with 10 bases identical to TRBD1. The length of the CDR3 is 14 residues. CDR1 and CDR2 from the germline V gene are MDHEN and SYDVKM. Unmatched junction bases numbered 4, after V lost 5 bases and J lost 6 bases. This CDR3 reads CASSRDRGVQPQHF. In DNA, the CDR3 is TGTGCCAGCAGTCGGGACAGGGGTGTTCAGCCCCAGCATTTT.

The CDR3 bases are TGTGCCAGCAGCTTGGGTCAGGGATGGGAGACCCAGTACTTC. Residues: CASSLGQGWETQYF. The V call is TRBV5-8, the J call TRBJ2-5, with D perhaps matching TRBD1 (5 bases). V shed 0 bases and J shed 5 bases, with 11 bases lying between them. CDR3 length: 14 residues. Germline V lookup: CDR1 SGHTS, CDR2 YDEGEE.

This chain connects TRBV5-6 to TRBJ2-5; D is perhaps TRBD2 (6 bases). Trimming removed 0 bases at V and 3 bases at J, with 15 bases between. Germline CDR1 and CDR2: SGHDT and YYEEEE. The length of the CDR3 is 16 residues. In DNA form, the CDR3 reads TGTGCCAGCAGCTTGGCCTTAGGGACTGGCAAAGAGACCCAGTACTTC. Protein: CASSLALGTGKETQYF.

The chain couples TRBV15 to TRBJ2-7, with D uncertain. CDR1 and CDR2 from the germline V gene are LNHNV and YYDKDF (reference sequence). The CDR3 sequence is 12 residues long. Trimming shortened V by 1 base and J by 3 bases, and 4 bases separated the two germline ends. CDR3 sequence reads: CATSRAYYEQYF. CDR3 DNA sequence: TGTGCCACCAGCAGAGCCTACTACGAGCAGTACTTC.

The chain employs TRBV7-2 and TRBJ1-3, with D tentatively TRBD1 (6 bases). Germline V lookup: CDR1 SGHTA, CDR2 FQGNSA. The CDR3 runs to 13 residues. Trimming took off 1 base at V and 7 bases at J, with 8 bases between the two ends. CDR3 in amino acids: CASSLDRANTIYF. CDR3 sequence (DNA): TGTGCCAGCAGCTTAGACAGGGCGAACACCATATATTTT.

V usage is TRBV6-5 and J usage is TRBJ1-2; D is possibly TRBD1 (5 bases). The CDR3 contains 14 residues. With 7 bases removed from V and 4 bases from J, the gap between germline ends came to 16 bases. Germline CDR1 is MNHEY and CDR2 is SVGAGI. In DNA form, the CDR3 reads TGTGCCAGCACTAACTTCGGGGCCTCCTATGGCTACACCTTC. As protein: CASTNFGASYGYTF.

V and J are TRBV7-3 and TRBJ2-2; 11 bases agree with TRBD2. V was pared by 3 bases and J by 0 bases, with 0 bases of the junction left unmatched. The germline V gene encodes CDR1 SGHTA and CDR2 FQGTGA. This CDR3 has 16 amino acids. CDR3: CASSLTSGANTGELFF. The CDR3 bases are TGTGCCAGCAGCTTGACTAGCGGGGCGAACACCGGGGAGCTGTTTTTT.

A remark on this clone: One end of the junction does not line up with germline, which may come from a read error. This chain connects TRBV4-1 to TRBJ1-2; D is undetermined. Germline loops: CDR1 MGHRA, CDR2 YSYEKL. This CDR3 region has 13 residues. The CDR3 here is CASSQGGVPAKTF. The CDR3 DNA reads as TGCGCCAGCAGCCAAGGCGGAGTACCGGCGAAGACTTTC.

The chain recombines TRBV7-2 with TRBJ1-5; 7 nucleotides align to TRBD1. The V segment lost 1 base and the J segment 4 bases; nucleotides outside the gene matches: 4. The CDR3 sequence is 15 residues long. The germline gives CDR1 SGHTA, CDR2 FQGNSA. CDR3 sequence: CASSLGSGGNQPQHF. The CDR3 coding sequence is TGTGCCAGCAGCTTAGGATCAGGGGGAAATCAGCCCCAGCATTTT.

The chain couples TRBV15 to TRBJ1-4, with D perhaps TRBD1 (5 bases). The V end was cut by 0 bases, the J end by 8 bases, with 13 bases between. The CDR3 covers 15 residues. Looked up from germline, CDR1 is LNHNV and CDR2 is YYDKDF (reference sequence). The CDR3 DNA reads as TGTGCCACCAGCAGAGACAGGGCGAATGGAGAAAAACTGTTTTTT. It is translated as CATSRDRANGEKLFF.

The CDR3: CASSLQAGMNTEAFF. In nucleotides, the CDR3 is TGTGCCAGCAGTTTACAGGCGGGCATGAACACTGAAGCTTTCTTT. The V call is TRBV28, the J call TRBJ1-1; D uncertain. V lost 2 bases and J 0 bases, leaving 10 bases between the germline ends. CDR3 length: 15 amino acids. In germline, CDR1 is MDHEN, CDR2 SYDVKM.

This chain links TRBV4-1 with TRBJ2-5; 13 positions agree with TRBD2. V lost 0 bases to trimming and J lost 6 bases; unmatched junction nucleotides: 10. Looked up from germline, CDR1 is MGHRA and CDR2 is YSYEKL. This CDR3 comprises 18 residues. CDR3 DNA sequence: TGCGCCAGCAGCCAAGATTCGGGACTAGCGGGATACTGGAAGACCCAGTACTTC. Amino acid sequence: CASSQDSGLAGYWKTQYF.

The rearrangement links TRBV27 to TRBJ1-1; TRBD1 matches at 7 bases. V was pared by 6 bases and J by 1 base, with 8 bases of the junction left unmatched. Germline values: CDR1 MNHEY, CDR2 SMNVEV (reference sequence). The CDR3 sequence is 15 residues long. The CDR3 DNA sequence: TGTGCCAGCAGACCGAAAAGACAGGGGAACACTGAAGCTTTCTTT. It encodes CASRPKRQGNTEAFF.

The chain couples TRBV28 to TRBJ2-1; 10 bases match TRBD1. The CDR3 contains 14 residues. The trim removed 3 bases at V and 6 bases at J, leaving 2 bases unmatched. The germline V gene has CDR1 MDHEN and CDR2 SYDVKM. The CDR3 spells CASSFWTGGNEQFF. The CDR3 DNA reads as TGTGCCAGCAGTTTTTGGACAGGGGGCAATGAGCAGTTCTTC. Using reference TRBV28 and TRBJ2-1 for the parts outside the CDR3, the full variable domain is DVKVTQSSRYLVKRTGEKVFLECVQDMDHENMFWYRQDPGLGLRLIYFSYDVKMKEKGDIPEGYSVSREKKERFSLILESASTNQTSMYLCASSFWTGGNEQFFGPGTRLTVL.

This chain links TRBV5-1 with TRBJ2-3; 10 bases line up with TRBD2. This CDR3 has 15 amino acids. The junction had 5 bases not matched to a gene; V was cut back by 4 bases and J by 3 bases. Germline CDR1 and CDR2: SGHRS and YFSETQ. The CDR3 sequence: CASSLTSGRTDTQYF. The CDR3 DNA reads TGCGCCAGCAGCCTGACTAGCGGGCGAACAGATACGCAGTATTTT. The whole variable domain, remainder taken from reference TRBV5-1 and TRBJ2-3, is KAGVTQTPRYLIKTRGQQVTLSCSPISGHRSVSWYQQTPGQGLQFLFEYFSETQRNKGNFPGRFSGRQFSNSRSEMNVSTLELGDSALYLCASSLTSGRTDTQYFGPGTRLTVL.

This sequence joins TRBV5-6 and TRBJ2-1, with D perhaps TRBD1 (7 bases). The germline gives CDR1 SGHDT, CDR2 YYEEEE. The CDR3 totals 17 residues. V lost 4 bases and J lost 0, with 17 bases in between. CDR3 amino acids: CASSGGGGTFSYNEQFF. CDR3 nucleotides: TGTGCCAGCAGCGGAGGGGGCGGGACGTTCTCCTACAATGAGCAGTTCTTC.

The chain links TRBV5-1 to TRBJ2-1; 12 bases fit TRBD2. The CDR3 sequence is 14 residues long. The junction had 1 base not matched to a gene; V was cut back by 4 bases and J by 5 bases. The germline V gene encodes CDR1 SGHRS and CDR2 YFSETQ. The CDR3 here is CASSTSGRNNEQFF. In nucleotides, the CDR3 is TGCGCCAGCAGCACTAGCGGGAGGAACAATGAGCAGTTCTTC.